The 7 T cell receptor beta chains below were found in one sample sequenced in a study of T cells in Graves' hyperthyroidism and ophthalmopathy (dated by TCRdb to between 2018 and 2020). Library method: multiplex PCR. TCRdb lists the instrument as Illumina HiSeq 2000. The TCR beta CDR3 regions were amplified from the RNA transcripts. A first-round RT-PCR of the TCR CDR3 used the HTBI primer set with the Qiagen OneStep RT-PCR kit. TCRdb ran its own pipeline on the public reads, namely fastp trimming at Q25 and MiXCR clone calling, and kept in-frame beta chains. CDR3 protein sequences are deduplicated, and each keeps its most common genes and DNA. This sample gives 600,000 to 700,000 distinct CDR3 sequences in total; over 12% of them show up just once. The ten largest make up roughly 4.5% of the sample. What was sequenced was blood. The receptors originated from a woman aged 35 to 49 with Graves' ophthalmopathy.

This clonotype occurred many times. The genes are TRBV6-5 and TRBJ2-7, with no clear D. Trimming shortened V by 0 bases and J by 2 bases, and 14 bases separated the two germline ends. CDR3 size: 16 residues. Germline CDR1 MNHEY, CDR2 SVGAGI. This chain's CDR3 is CASSYSLQMITYEQYF. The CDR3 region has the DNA TGTGCCAGCAGTTACTCACTCCAGATGATCACCTACGAGCAGTACTTC.

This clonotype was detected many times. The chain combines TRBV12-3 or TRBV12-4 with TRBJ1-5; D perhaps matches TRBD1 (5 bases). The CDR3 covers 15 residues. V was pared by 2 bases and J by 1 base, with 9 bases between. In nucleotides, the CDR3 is TGTGCCAGCAGTTTATCCGGACAAAGCAATCAGCCCCAGCATTTT. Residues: CASSLSGQSNQPQHF.

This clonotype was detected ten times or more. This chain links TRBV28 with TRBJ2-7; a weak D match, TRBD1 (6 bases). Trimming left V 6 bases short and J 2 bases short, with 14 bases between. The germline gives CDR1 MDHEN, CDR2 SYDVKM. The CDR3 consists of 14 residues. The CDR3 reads CASRDRGETYEQYF. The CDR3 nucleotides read TGTGCCAGCAGGGACAGAGGTGAGACCTACGAGCAGTACTTC.

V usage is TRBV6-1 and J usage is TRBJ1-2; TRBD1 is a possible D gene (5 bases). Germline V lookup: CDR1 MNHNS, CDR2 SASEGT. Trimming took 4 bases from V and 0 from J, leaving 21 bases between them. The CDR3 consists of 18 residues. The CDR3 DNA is TGTGCCAGCAGTGCCCCCCCCGGTGGGGCCCTTGCTAACTATGGCTACACCTTC. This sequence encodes CASSAPPGGALANYGYTF.

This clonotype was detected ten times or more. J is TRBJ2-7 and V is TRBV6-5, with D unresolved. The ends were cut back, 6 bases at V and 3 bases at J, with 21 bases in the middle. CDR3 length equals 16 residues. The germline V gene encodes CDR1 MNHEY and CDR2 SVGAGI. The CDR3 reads CASSYTGSLNLYEQYF. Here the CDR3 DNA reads TGTGCCAGCAGCTATACCGGGTCCCTAAACCTCTACGAGCAGTACTTC.

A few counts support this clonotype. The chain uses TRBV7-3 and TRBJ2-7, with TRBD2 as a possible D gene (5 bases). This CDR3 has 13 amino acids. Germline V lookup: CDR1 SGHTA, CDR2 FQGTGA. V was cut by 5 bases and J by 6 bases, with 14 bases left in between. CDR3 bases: TGTGCCAGCAGCCCAGAGGGCCGGTTCGAGCAGTACTTC. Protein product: CASSPEGRFEQYF.

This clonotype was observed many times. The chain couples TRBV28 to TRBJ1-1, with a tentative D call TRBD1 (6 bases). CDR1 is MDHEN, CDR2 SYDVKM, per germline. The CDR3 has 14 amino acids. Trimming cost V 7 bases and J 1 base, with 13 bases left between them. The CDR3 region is CASNPSGQNTEAFF. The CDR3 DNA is TGTGCCAGCAATCCCTCGGGACAGAACACTGAAGCTTTCTTT.